The TCR beta chain described here comes from a study of T cell repertoires in cytomegalovirus infection. Study summary: Selected CMV epitopes included recently identified HLA-C-restricted ones as well as well-studied HLA-B-restricted ones. Both CMV infection and a matching HLA type were indicated by public TCR beta signatures. Whole-study results and caveats: Within the response measured ex vivo, HLA-C-restricted CMV-specific TCR beta clonotypes were dominant.

The CDR3 has 15 amino acids. CDR1 and CDR2 from the germline V gene are MDHEN and SYDVKM. V was trimmed by 5 bases and J by 8 bases, leaving 19 bases between them. TCRdb independently ran MiXCR on the reads; one entry per CDR3 protein. Among some 350,000 distinct CDR3 sequences listed, approximately 32% were seen once. Details on this clonotype: Its antigen is undetermined.

The TCR comes from a human donor in good health (CMV status not recorded). Some clones in this sample may be carry-over from other donors' samples. This chain links TRBV28 with TRBJ2-1; D remains unclear. The source was cultured PBMCs, collected from culture after CMV antigen stimulation. The CDR3 protein is CASSTHGVRVDEQFF. DNA for the CDR3: TGTGCCAGCAGTACCCATGGTGTACGCGTCGATGAGCAGTTCTTC.